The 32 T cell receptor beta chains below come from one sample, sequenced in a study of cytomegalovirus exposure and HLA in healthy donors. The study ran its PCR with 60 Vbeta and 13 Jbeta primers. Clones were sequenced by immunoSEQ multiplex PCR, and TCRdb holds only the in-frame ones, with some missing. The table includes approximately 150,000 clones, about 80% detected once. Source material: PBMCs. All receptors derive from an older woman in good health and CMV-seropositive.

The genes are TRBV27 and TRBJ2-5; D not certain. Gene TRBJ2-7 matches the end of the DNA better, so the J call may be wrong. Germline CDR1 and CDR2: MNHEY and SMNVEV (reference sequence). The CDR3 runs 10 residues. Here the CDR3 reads CASSFAEQYF. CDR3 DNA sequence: TGTGCCAGCAGTTTCGCCGAGCAGTACTTC.

CDR3 bases: TGCGCCAGCAGCTTTGGTCTAGCGGGAGGGAACTACGAGCAGTACTTC. This codes for CASSFGLAGGNYEQYF. This chain links TRBV5-1 with TRBJ2-7; 12 bases map to TRBD2. Germline V gene data show CDR1 as SGHRS and CDR2 as YFSETQ. This CDR3 is built from 16 residues. J gave up 3 bases and V 2 bases, and 6 bases lay outside the gene matches. Full variable domain (outside the CDR3, taken from reference TRBV5-1 and TRBJ2-7): KAGVTQTPRYLIKTRGQQVTLSCSPISGHRSVSWYQQTPGQGLQFLFEYFSETQRNKGNFPGRFSGRQFSNSRSEMNVSTLELGDSALYLCASSFGLAGGNYEQYFGPGTRLTVT.

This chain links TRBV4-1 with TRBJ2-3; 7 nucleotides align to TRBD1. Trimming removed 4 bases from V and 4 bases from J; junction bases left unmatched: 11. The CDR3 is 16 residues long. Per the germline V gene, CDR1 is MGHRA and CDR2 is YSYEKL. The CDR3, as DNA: TGCGCCAGCAGCCGAACCAACAGGGGAGAGGCAGATACGCAGTATTTT. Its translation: CASSRTNRGEADTQYF.

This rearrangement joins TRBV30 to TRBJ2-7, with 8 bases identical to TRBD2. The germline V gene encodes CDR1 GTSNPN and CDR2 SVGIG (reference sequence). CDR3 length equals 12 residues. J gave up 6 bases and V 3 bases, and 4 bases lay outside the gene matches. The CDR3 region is CAWSTGRAEQYF. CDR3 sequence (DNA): TGTGCCTGGAGCACCGGGAGGGCCGAGCAGTACTTC. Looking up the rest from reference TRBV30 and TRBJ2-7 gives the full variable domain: SQTIHQWPATLVQPVGSPLSLECTVEGTSNPNLYWYRQAAGRGLQLLFYSVGIGQISSEVPQNLSASRPQDRQFILSSKKLLLSDSGFYLCAWSTGRAEQYFGPGTRLTVT.

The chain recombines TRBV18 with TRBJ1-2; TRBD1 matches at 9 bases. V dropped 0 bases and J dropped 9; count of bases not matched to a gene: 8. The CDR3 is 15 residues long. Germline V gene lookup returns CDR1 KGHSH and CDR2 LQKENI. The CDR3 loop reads CASSPPSGTGSSYTF. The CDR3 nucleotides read TGTGCCAGCTCACCACCCTCCGGGACAGGGAGTAGCTACACCTTC.

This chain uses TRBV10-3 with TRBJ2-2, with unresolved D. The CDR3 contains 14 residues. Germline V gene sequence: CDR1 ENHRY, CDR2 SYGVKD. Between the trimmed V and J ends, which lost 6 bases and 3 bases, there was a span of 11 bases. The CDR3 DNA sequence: TGTGCCATCAGGAGACCCCAGGACACCGGGGAGCTGTTTTTT. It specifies CAIRRPQDTGELFF.

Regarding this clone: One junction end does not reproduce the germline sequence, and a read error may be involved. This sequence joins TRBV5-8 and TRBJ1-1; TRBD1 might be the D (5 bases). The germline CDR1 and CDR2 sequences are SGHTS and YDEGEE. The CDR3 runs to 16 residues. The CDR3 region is CASRLDLSTANTEAFF. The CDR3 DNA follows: TGTGCCAGCAGGTTGGACCTATCGACAGCGAACACTGAAGCTTTCTTT. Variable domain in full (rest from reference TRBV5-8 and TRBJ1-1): EAGVTQSPTHLIKTRGQQATLRCSPISGHTSVYWYQQALGLGLQFLLWYDEGEERNRGNFPPRFSGRQFPNYSSELNVNALELEDSALYLCASRLDLSTANTEAFFGQGTRLTVV.

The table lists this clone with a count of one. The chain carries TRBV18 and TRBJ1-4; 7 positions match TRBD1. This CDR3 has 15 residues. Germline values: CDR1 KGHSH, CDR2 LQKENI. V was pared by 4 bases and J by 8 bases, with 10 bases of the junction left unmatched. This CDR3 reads CASSLPGGPMEKLFF. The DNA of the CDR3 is TGTGCCAGCTCACTACCAGGGGGACCAATGGAAAAACTGTTTTTT.

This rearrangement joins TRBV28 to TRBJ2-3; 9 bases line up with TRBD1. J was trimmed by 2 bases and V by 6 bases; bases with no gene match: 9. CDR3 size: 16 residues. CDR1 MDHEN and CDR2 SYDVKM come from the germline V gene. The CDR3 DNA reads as TGTGCCAGCAGGGGGGACAGGGCCGCTTTCACAGATACGCAGTATTTT. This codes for CASRGDRAAFTDTQYF.

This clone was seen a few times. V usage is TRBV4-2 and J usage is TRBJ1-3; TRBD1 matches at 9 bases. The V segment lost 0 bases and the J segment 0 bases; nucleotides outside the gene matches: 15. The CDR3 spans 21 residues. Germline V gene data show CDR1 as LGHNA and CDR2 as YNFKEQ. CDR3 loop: CASSQEFQGTGRLTSGNTIYF. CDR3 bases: TGTGCCAGCAGCCAAGAGTTCCAGGGGACAGGGCGACTTACCTCTGGAAACACCATATATTTT.

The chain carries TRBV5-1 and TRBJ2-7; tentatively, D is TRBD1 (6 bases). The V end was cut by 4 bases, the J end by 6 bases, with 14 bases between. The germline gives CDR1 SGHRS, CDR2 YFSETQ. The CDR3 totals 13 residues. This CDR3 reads CASSLSTGSEQYF. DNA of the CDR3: TGCGCCAGCAGCCTGTCGACAGGTTCCGAGCAGTACTTC.

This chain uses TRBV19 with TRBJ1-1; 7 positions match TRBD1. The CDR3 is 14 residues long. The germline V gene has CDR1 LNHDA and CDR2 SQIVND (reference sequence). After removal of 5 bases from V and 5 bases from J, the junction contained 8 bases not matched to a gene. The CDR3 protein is CASSRQGIGTEAFF. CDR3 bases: TGTGCCAGTAGTCGACAGGGCATCGGTACTGAAGCTTTCTTT.

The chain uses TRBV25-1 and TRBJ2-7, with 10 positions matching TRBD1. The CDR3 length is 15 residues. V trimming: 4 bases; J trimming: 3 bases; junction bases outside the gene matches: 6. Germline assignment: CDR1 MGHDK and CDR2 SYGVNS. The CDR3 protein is CASSATGGPLYEQYF. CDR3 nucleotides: TGTGCCAGCAGTGCGACAGGGGGCCCCCTCTACGAGCAGTACTTC.

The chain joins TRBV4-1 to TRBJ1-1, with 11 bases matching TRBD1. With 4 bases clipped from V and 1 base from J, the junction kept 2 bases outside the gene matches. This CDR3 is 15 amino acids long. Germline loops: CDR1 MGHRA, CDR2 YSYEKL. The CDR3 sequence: CASSLGQGANTEAFF. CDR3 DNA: TGCGCCAGCAGCCTAGGACAGGGGGCGAACACTGAAGCTTTCTTT.

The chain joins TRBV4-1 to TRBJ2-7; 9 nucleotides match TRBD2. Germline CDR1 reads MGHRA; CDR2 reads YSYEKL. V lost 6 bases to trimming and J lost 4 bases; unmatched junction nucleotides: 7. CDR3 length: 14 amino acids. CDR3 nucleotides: TGCGCCAGCAGTCCTATAGCGGGAGAGTACGAGCAGTACTTC. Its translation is CASSPIAGEYEQYF.

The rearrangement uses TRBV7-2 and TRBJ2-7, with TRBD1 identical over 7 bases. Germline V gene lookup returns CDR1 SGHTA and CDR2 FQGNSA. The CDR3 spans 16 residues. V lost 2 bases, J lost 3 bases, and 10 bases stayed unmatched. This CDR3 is CASSLIVGTGDYEQYF. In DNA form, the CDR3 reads TGTGCCAGCAGCTTAATCGTCGGAACAGGGGACTACGAGCAGTACTTC.

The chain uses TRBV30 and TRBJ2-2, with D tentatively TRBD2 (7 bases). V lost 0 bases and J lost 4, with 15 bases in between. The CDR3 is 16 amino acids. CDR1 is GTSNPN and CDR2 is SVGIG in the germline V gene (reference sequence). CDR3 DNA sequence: TGTGCCTGGAGTGTCTGGGGGGGCCGGGGCACCGGGGAGCTGTTTTTT. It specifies CAWSVWGGRGTGELFF.

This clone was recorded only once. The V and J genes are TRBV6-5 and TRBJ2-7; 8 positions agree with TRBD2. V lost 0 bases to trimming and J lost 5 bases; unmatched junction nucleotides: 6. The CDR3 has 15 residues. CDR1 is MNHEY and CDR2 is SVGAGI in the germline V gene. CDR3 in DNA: TGTGCCAGCAGTTACTCGGGCGGGAGGACCCACGAGCAGTACTTC. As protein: CASSYSGGRTHEQYF.

The CDR3 DNA follows: TGTGCCAGCAGCCAGACTACCACAGATACGCAGTATTTT. Amino acid sequence: CASSQTTTDTQYF. The chain couples TRBV5-6 to TRBJ2-3; tentatively, D is TRBD2 (5 bases). V dropped 4 bases and J dropped 2 bases, with 8 bases sitting between them. The CDR3 extends over 13 amino acids. CDR1 SGHDT and CDR2 YYEEEE come from the germline V gene.

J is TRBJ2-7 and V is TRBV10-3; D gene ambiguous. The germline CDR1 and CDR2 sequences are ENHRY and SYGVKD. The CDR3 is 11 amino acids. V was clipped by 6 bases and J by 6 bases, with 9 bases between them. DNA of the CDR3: TGTGCCATCAGCGCTCTAGGCGAGCAGTACTTC. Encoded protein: CAISALGEQYF.

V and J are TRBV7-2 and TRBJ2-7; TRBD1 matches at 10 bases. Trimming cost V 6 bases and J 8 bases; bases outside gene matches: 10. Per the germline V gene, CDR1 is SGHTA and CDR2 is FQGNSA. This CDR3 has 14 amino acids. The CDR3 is CASRLGGTGDQQYF. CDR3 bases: TGTGCCAGCAGGCTGGGCGGGACAGGGGACCAGCAGTACTTC. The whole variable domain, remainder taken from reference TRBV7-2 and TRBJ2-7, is GAGVSQSPSNKVTEKGKDVELRCDPISGHTALYWYRQSLGQGLEFLIYFQGNSAPDKSGLPSDRFSAERTGGSVSTLTIQRTQQEDSAVYLCASRLGGTGDQQYFGPGTRLTVT.

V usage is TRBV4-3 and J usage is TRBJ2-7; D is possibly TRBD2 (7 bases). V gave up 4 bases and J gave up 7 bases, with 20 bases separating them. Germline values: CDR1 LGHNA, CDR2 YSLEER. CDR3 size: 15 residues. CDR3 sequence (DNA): TGCGCCAGCAGCCCGACGGGGGGCCCGCGGGGAGAGCAGTACTTC. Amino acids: CASSPTGGPRGEQYF.

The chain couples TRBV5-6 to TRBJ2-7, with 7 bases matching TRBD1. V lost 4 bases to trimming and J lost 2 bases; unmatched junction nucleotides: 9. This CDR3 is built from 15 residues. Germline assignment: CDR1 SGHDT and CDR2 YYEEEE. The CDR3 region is CASSGFRTGPYEQYF. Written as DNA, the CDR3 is TGTGCCAGCAGCGGATTCCGGACAGGACCCTACGAGCAGTACTTC.

The CDR3 region is CASSEALRRGLYGYTF. DNA for the CDR3: TGTGCCAGCAGTGAAGCGCTTCGCCGGGGACTCTATGGCTACACCTTC. The V and J genes are TRBV2 and TRBJ1-2; D perhaps matches TRBD1 (5 bases). Between the trimmed V and J ends, which lost 0 bases and 4 bases, there was a span of 15 bases. The CDR3 extends over 16 amino acids. The germline V gene encodes CDR1 SNHLY and CDR2 FYNNEI.

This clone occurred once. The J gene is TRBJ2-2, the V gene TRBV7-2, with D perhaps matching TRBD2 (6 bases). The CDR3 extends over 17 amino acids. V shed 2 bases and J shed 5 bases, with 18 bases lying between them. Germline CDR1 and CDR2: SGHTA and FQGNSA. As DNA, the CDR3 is TGTGCCAGCAGCTTATTGGGCGGGTTGGGGGGAACCGGGGAGCTGTTTTTT. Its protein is CASSLLGGLGGTGELFF.

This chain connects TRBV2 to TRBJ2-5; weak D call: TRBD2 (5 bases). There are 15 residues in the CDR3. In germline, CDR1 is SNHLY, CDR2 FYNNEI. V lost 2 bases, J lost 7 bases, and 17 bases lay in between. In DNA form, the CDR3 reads TGTGCCAGCAGTGAAACGGTTGGGCCAGAGGGGACCCAGTACTTC. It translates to CASSETVGPEGTQYF.

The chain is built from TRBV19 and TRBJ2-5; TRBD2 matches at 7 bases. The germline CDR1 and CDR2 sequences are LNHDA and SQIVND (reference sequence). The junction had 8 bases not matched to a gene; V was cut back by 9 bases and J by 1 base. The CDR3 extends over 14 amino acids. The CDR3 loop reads CASSPPGGQETQYF. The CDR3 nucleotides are TGTGCCAGCTCCCCCCCGGGGGGCCAAGAGACCCAGTACTTC.

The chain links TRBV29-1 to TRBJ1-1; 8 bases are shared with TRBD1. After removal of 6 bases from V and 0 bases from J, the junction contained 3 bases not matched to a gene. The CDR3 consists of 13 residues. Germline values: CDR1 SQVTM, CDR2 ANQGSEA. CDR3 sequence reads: CSVTTGVNTEAFF. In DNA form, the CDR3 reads TGCAGCGTCACGACAGGGGTGAACACTGAAGCTTTCTTT.

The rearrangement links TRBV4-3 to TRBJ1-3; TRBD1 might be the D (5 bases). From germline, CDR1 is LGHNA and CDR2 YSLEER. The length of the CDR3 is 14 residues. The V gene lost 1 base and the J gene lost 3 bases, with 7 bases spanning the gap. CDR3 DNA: TGCGCCAGCAGCCAAGGGGGGGTTGGAAACACCATATATTTT. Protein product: CASSQGGVGNTIYF.

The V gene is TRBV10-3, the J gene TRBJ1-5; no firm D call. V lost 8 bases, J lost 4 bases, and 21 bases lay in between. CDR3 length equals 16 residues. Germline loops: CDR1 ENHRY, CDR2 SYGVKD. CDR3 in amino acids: CAIGGRGTSTNQPQHF. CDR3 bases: TGTGCCATCGGAGGCCGGGGAACCTCGACTAATCAGCCCCAGCATTTT.

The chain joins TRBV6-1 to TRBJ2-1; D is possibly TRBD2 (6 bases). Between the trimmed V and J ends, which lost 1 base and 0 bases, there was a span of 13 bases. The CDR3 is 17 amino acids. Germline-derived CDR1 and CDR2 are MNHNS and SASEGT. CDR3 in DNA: TGTGCCAGCAGTGAAGACGGAGGCGGGATCTCCTACAATGAGCAGTTCTTC. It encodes CASSEDGGGISYNEQFF.

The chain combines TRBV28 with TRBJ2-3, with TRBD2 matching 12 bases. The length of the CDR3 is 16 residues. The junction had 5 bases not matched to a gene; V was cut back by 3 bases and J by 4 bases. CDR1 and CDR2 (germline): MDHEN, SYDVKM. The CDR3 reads CASSFWTSGIADTQYF. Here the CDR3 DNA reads TGTGCCAGCAGTTTTTGGACTAGCGGGATTGCAGATACGCAGTATTTT.